This TCR beta chain was observed in a study of blood T cell repertoires in acute mononucleosis (dated by TCRdb to between 2020 and 2021). Background for the entire study: To capture the primary response, acute-phase samples were obtained within 2 weeks of when symptoms began. During acute infection, mean YVL-BR-specific and GLC-BM-specific cells made up about 2% and 1% of blood CD8 T cells. The mean blood EBV load was 3.8 log10 genome copies per million B cells in acute infection and around 2.7 at convalescence. Overall study results and their limits: Only about 9.7% of unique acute clonotypes persisted into convalescence, yet these made up most of the response; new diverse de novo clonotypes seemingly replaced the rest. Low acute-to-convalescent clonotype overlap might partly reflect sampling error, because only a fraction of each donor's blood was analyzed. The cohort comprised only a few donors, so group averages rested on very few individuals.

For TCR profiling, total RNA from no fewer than 8,000 sorted tetramer+ CD8 T cells was reverse transcribed into cDNA. PCR amplification of CDR3 regions used primers annealing to V and J regions and added unique molecular identifiers so that templates could be tracked. The immunoSEQ platform, including its sequencing and error-correction standards, was used to profile TCRalpha and TCRbeta chains. The study's own analysis went as follows. Clonal copy numbers were corrected for sequencing and PCR errors, and IMGT conventions were followed to define CDR3s. Analysis was restricted to productive rearrangements and was performed with immunoSEQ Analyzer versions 2.0 and 3.0, and gene-pairing frequencies were further processed in Microsoft Excel. Circos plots were used to visualize V-J pairings, and MEME together with a custom motifSearch program was used to find CDR3 motifs. The OLGA algorithm was used to calculate the probability of generation of TCR sequences. Clonotypes found at both visits were termed persistent, clonotypes found only in the acute phase were termed nonpersistent, and clonotypes found only at convalescence were termed de novo. Any amino acid clonotype used by more than one donor was defined as a public TCR. TCRdb holds this immuneACCESS table with in-frame rearrangements only. Some clones are missing; in checked studies, unresolved V genes explain under half, and the rest has no known cause. Clone size and the V and J calls come from that table; the DNA yielded D and trimming. This sample lists around 1,400 clones; 20% to 30% were detected once. The ten most abundant clones make up 50% to 55% of the sample.

The time point label, read with the paper, signifies: acute infectious mononucleosis, at clinical presentation within 2 weeks of symptom onset (visit 1). CD8 T cell responses to two immunodominant EBV epitopes, BRLF1 109 (YVL-BR) and BMLF1 280 (GLC-BM), were tracked in the study over primary infection. A positive serum heterophile antibody test and EBV viral capsid antigen-specific IgM indicated primary EBV infection. Magnetic positive selection (MACS) was first used to enrich total CD8 T cells from PBMCs. A FACSAria III was used to sort live CD3+ CD8+ tetramer+ cells to over 85% purity. A PE-conjugated tetramer loaded with the BMLF1 280-288 peptide was used to sort the cells. TCR repertoires of EBV epitope-specific CD8 T cells were deep-sequenced directly ex vivo after tetramer sorting, at acute infection and at convalescence. The donors were three individuals between roughly 18 and 29 years old who had clinical acute infectious mononucleosis along with laboratory evidence of primary EBV infection. Heparinized peripheral blood was drawn at clinical presentation with mononucleosis symptoms and again about 6 months later. PBMCs were isolated by Ficoll-Paque density gradient centrifugation.

Of note for this clone: One end of the junction does not line up with germline, which may come from a read error. Other DNA sequences in this sample translate to the same CDR3.

The sequenced sample was EBV GLC epitope tetramer+ CD8+ T cells sorted from PBMCs, obtained during acute infectious mononucleosis. Read against the paper, the sample's cell subset or site label means: CD8 T cells binding tetramer with EBV BMLF1 280-288 peptide (GLC-BM). The source of this sequence is a woman aged 18-35 years with infectious mononucleosis caused by EBV.

The CDR3 is CSVGGQAYTVAFF. The DNA reads as follows: TGCAGCGTGGGGGGACAGGCGTACACTGTAGCTTTCTTT. Recombination linked TRBV29-1 to TRBJ1-1; 8 of the junction bases match TRBD1. The CDR3 spans 13 residues, from the cysteine through the phenylalanine. The CDR3 DNA has 39 bases and is translated from base 1. The CDR1 and CDR2 encoded by the germline V gene are SQVTM and ANQGSEA.